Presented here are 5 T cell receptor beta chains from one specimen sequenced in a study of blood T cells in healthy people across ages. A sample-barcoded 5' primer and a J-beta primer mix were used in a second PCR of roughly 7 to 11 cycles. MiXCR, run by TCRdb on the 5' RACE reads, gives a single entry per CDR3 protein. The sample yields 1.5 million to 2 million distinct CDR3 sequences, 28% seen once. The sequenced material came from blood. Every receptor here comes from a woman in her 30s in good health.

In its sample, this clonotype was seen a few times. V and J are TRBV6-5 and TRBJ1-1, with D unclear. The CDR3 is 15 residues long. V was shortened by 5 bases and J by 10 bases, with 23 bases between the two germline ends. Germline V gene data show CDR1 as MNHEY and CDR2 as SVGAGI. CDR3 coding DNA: TGTGCCAGCAGTCCATACGATCCCCTGGGGAAGGGAGCTTTCTTT. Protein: CASSPYDPLGKGAFF.

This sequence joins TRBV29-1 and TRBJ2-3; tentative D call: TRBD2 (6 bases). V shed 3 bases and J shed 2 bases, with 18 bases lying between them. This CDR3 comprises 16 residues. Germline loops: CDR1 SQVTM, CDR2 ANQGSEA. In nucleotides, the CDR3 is TGCAGCGTTGAGATGACCGTCGGGGGAGTCACAGATACGCAGTATTTT. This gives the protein CSVEMTVGGVTDTQYF.

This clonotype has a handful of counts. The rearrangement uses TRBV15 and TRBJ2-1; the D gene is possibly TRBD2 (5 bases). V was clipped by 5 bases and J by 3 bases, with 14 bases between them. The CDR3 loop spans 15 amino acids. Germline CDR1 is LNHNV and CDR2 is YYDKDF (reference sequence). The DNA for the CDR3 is TGTGCCACCAGCTTTTTAAGAGGGTTCTACAATGAGCAGTTCTTC. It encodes CATSFLRGFYNEQFF. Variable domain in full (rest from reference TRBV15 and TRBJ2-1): DAMVIQNPRYQVTQFGKPVTLSCSQTLNHNVMYWYQQKSSQAPKLLFHYYDKDFNNEADTPDNFQSRRPNTSFCFLDIRSPGLGDTAMYLCATSFLRGFYNEQFFGPGTRLTVL.

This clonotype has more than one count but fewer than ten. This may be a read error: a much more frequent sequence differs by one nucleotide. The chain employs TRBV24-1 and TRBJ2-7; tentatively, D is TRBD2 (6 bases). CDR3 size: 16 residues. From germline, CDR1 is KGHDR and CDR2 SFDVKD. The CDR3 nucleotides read TGTGCCGCCAGTGTCTCAAGAGCGGGTTTTGGGTACGAGCAGTACTTC. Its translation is CAASVSRAGFGYEQYF.

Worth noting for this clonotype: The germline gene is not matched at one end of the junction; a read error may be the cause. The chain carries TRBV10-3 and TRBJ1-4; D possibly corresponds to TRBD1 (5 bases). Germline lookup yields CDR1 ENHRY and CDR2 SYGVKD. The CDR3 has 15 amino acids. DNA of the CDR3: TGTGCCATCGGTGATCCGGGGGGGACTAATGAAAAACTGTTTTTT. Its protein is CAIGDPGGTNEKLFF.